These 17 T cell receptor beta chains were sequenced from one sample in a study of technical replicates of blood from four donors. Only in-frame clones appear in the TCRdb table, and some are missing; sequencing was by immunoSEQ multiplex PCR. Of tens of thousands of clones in the sample, 95% to 98% were seen once. Sequenced input: T cells isolated from PBMCs. These TCRs come from a human donor in good health.

The chain has TRBV23-1 and TRBJ2-1; D perhaps matches TRBD1 (5 bases). TRBV23-1 is sorted into the ORF group, with uncertain function. Trimming took off 9 bases at V and 6 bases at J, with 6 bases between the two ends. The CDR3 is 10 residues long. The CDR3 sequence: CARGPNEQFF. The CDR3 region has the DNA TGCGCCAGGGGGCCCAATGAGCAGTTCTTC.

The chain joins TRBV2 to TRBJ2-1, with 10 bases lining up with TRBD2. V lost 8 bases, J lost 7 bases, and 5 bases stayed unmatched. Germline CDR1 SNHLY, CDR2 FYNNEI. The CDR3 is 13 residues long. The CDR3 DNA follows: TGTGCCAGCCGGACTAGCGGCCTTAATGAGCAGTTCTTC. Protein product: CASRTSGLNEQFF.

This clone was found a few times. This chain links TRBV6-1 with TRBJ2-7; 11 bases are a match to TRBD1. The V gene's germline CDR1 is MNHNS and CDR2 SASEGT. The CDR3 contains 15 residues. V dropped 0 bases and J dropped 3; count of bases not matched to a gene: 1. The CDR3 region has the DNA TGTGCCAGCAGTGAAGCGGGGACAGGGGGCTACGAGCAGTACTTC. Encoded protein: CASSEAGTGGYEQYF.

The chain recombines TRBV9 with TRBJ2-2; a possible D gene is TRBD1 (5 bases). This CDR3 contains 14 residues. Germline V gene lookup returns CDR1 SGDLS and CDR2 YYNGEE. With 0 bases removed from V and 2 bases from J, the gap between germline ends came to 5 bases. This CDR3 is CASSVGTNTGELFF. Here the CDR3 DNA reads TGTGCCAGCAGCGTAGGGACAAACACCGGGGAGCTGTTTTTT.

V and J are TRBV5-6 and TRBJ2-7, with a tentative D call TRBD1 (5 bases). Germline V gene lookup returns CDR1 SGHDT and CDR2 YYEEEE. V lost 1 base and J 5 bases, leaving 16 bases between the germline ends. The CDR3 spans 15 residues. In DNA, the CDR3 is TGTGCCAGCAGCTTGTTGGGCAGGGATAGAAACGAGCAGTACTTC. As protein: CASSLLGRDRNEQYF.

The chain has TRBV10-3 and TRBJ1-1; D gene unclear. The germline V gene has CDR1 ENHRY and CDR2 SYGVKD. The CDR3 has 14 amino acids. Trimming left V 3 bases short and J 3 bases short, with 11 bases between. CDR3 protein: CAISDGGIDTEAFF. CDR3 coding DNA: TGTGCCATCAGTGACGGCGGGATAGACACTGAAGCTTTCTTT.

This sequence joins TRBV2 and TRBJ2-7, with TRBD2 identical over 11 bases. Germline V lookup: CDR1 SNHLY, CDR2 FYNNEI. The CDR3 totals 17 residues. The trim removed 3 bases at V and 4 bases at J, leaving 11 bases unmatched. The CDR3 nucleotides are TGTGCCAGCAGTGATAGTGGTAGCGGGAGGGAAATATACGAGCAGTACTTC. It translates to CASSDSGSGREIYEQYF.

The chain joins TRBV4-1 to TRBJ2-3; no clear D gene. The CDR3 is made up of 15 amino acids. Germline assignment: CDR1 MGHRA and CDR2 YSYEKL. V lost 4 bases and J 2 bases, leaving 13 bases between the germline ends. In DNA form, the CDR3 reads TGCGCCAGCAGCCCCGTAAGTAGAACCACAGATACGCAGTATTTT. This gives the protein CASSPVSRTTDTQYF.

The V gene is TRBV28, the J gene TRBJ2-7, with D possibly matching TRBD1 (6 bases). V was trimmed by 7 bases and J by 4 bases, leaving 17 bases between them. The CDR3 contains 14 residues. The germline gives CDR1 MDHEN, CDR2 SYDVKM. CDR3 sequence: CASTPTGPLYEQYF. CDR3 nucleotides: TGTGCCAGCACCCCGACAGGTCCTCTTTACGAGCAGTACTTC.

The chain has TRBV28 and TRBJ2-1; weak D call: TRBD1 (6 bases). V shed 10 bases and J shed 1 base, with 11 bases lying between them. The CDR3 length is 13 residues. The V gene's germline CDR1 is MDHEN and CDR2 SYDVKM. CDR3 in DNA: TGTGCCACTCTAGACAGGTCCTACAATGAGCAGTTCTTC. This gives the protein CATLDRSYNEQFF. The whole variable domain, remainder taken from reference TRBV28 and TRBJ2-1, is DVKVTQSSRYLVKRTGEKVFLECVQDMDHENMFWYRQDPGLGLRLIYFSYDVKMKEKGDIPEGYSVSREKKERFSLILESASTNQTSMYLCATLDRSYNEQFFGPGTRLTVL.

The chain employs TRBV10-2 and TRBJ2-2; D possibly corresponds to TRBD1 (6 bases). Germline CDR1 is WSHSY and CDR2 is SAAADI. V lost 7 bases to trimming and J lost 7 bases, with 13 bases between them. The length of the CDR3 is 13 residues. The CDR3 is CASTHRVFGELFF. Written as DNA, the CDR3 is TGCGCCAGCACTCACAGGGTATTCGGGGAGCTGTTTTTT.

This clone occurred a few times. This sequence joins TRBV11-2 and TRBJ1-1; D is perhaps TRBD1 (5 bases). V lost 5 bases, J lost 5 bases, and 12 bases lay in between. In germline, CDR1 is SGHAT, CDR2 FQNNGV. This CDR3 comprises 13 residues. CDR3 nucleotides: TGTGCCAGCAGCCAGGGAATCGGGACTGAAGCTTTCTTT. This codes for CASSQGIGTEAFF.

The chain is built from TRBV5-6 and TRBJ2-7, with D possibly matching TRBD1 (6 bases). Trimming took 5 bases from V and 4 from J, leaving 16 bases between them. The CDR3 spans 14 residues. From germline, CDR1 is SGHDT and CDR2 YYEEEE. CDR3 coding DNA: TGTGCCAGCAGTTCCCGGGACACTTCTTACGAGCAGTACTTC. Amino acid sequence: CASSSRDTSYEQYF. Using reference TRBV5-6 and TRBJ2-7 for the parts outside the CDR3, the full variable domain is DAGVTQSPTHLIKTRGQQVTLRCSPKSGHDTVSWYQQALGQGPQFIFQYYEEEERQRGNFPDRFSGHQFPNYSSELNVNALLLGDSALYLCASSSRDTSYEQYFGPGTRLTVT.

The chain carries TRBV10-3 and TRBJ2-1, with TRBD1 as a possible D gene (6 bases). Germline V gene data show CDR1 as ENHRY and CDR2 as SYGVKD. The V and J ends lost 6 bases and 6 bases respectively, with 12 bases between them. This CDR3 is 13 amino acids long. Here the CDR3 reads CAISPTGSNEQFF. The CDR3 DNA reads as TGTGCCATCAGCCCAACAGGGAGCAATGAGCAGTTCTTC.

The CDR3 region has the DNA TGTGCCAGTAGTACAGACGAGCAGTACTTC. Translating gives CASSTDEQYF. The J gene is TRBJ2-7, the V gene TRBV19, with D uncertain. V lost 4 bases to trimming and J lost 5 bases, with 3 bases between them. The CDR3 extends over 10 amino acids. Germline CDR1 reads LNHDA; CDR2 reads SQIVND (reference sequence).

This chain connects TRBV10-1 to TRBJ2-3; no clear D gene. CDR3 size: 19 residues. Germline V gene sequence: CDR1 WNHNN, CDR2 SYGVQD (reference sequence). Deletions cut 0 bases from V and 1 base from J, with 20 bases between. The CDR3 spells CASSESSSRISPRTDTQYF. The CDR3 DNA reads as TGCGCCAGCAGTGAGTCGAGCTCTAGAATTTCCCCCCGCACAGATACGCAGTATTTT.

This clone has only one observation. The chain has TRBV6-1 and TRBJ2-1; 7 nucleotides line up with TRBD2. After removal of 2 bases from V and 0 bases from J, the junction contained 1 base not matched to a gene. Germline loops: CDR1 MNHNS, CDR2 SASEGT. The CDR3 extends over 15 amino acids. CDR3 in amino acids: CASSELAGSYNEQFF. The CDR3 DNA is TGTGCCAGCAGTGAATTAGCGGGCTCCTACAATGAGCAGTTCTTC.